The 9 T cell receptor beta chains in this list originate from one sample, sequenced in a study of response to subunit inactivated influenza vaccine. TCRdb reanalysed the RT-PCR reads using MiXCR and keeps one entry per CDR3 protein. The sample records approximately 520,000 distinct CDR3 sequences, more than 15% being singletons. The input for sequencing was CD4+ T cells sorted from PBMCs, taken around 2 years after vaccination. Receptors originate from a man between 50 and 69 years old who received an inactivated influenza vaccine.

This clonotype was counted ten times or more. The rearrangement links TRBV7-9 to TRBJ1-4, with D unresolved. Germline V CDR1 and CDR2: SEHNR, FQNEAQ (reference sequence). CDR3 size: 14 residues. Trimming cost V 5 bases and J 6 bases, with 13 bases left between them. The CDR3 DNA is TGTGCCAGCAGCCAGCGAAATGTGGATGAAAAACTGTTTTTT. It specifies CASSQRNVDEKLFF.

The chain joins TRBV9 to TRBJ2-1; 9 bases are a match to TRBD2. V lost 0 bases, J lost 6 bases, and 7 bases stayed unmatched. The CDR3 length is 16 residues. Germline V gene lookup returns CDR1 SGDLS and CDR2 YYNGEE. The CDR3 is CASSVVREGRFNEQFF. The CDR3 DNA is TGTGCCAGCAGCGTAGTGCGGGAGGGCCGGTTCAATGAGCAGTTCTTC.

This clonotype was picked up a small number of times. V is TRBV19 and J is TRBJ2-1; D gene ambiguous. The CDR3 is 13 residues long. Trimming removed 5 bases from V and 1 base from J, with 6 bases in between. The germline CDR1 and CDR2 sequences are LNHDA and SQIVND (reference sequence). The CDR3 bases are TGTGCCAGTAGTTACCTTTCCTACAATGAGCAGTTCTTC. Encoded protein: CASSYLSYNEQFF. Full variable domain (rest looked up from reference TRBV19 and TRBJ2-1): DGGITQSPKYLFRKEGQNVTLSCEQNLNHDAMYWYRQDPGQGLRLIYYSQIVNDFQKGDIAEGYSVSREKKESFPLTVTSAQKNPTAFYLCASSYLSYNEQFFGPGTRLTVL.

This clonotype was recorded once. The CDR3 region has the DNA TGCAGCGTTAGGGGACAGGCTGGGGCCAACGTCCTGACTTTC. Protein: CSVRGQAGANVLTF. This chain joins TRBV29-1 and TRBJ2-6; 8 nucleotides align to TRBD1. V lost 5 bases, J lost 2 bases, and 2 bases stayed unmatched. The CDR3 covers 14 residues. CDR1 SQVTM and CDR2 ANQGSEA come from the germline V gene. The complete variable domain, with remaining parts taken from reference TRBV29-1 and TRBJ2-6, reads SAVISQKPSRDICQRGTSLTIQCQVDSQVTMMFWYRQQPGQSLTLIATANQGSEATYESGFVIDKFPISRPNLTFSTLTVSNMSPEDSSIYLCSVRGQAGANVLTFGAGSRLTVL.

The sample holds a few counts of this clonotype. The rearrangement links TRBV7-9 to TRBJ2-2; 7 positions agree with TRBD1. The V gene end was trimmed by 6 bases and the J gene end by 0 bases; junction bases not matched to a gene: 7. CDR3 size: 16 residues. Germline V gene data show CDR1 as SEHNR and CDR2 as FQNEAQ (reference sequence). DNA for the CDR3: TGTGCCAGCAGTACAACCGGGACAGCGAACACCGGGGAGCTGTTTTTT. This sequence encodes CASSTTGTANTGELFF.

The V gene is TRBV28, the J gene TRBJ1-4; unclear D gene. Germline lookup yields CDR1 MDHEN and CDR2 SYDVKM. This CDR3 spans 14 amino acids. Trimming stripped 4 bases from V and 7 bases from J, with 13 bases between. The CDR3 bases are TGTGCCAGCAGTTCTGGCCCGGTTGGTGAAAAACTGTTTTTT. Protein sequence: CASSSGPVGEKLFF.

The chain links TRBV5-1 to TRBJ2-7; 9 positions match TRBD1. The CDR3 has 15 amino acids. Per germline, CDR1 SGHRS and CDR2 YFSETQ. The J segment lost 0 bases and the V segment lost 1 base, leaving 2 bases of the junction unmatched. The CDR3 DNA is TGCGCCAGCAGCTTGTCGACAGGGGGCTCCTACGAGCAGTACTTC. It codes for CASSLSTGGSYEQYF.

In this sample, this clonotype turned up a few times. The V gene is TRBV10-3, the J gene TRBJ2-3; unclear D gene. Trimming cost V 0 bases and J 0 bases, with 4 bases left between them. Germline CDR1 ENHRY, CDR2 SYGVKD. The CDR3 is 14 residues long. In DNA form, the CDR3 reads TGTGCCATCAGTGAGTCCCTAAGCACAGATACGCAGTATTTT. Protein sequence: CAISESLSTDTQYF.

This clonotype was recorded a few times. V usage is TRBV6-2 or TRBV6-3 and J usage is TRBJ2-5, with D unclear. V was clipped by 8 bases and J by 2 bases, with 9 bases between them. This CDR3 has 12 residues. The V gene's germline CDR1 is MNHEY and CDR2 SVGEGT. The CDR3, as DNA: TGTGCCAGCCTGGGAACTCAAGAGACCCAGTACTTC. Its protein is CASLGTQETQYF.